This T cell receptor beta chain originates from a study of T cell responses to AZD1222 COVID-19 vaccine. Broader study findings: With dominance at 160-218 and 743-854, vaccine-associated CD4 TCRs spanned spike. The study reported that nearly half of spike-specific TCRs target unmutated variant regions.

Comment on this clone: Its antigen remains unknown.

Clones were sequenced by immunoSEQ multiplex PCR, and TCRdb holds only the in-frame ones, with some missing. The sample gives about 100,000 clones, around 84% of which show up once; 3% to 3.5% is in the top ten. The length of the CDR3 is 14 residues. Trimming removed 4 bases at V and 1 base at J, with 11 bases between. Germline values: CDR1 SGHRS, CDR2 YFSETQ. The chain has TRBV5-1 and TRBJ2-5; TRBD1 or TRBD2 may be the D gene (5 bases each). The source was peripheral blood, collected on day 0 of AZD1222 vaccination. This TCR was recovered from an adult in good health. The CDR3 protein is CASSPGRLQETQYF. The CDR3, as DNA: TGCGCCAGCAGCCCGGGACGCCTCCAAGAGACCCAGTACTTC.